One T cell receptor beta chain is described in this entry. Because the CDR3's place on the DNA is in doubt, the DNA is left out and the CDR3 is given as listed by TCRdb. This specimen comes from a study of blood T cells in healthy people across ages. With termini counted, the CDR3 has 21 amino acids. For the second PCR, which ran for about 6 to 11 cycles, a sample-barcoded 5' primer and a J-beta primer mix were used. Sequencing recovered at least 2.5 million CDR3-containing paired-end reads from each sample. TCRdb reanalysed the 5' RACE reads using MiXCR and keeps one entry per CDR3 protein. Here the sample spans 1.5 million to 2 million distinct CDR3 sequences, more than 35% being singletons. Isolating PBMCs gave at least 6 million of these cells per sample.

J is TRBJ1-4 and V is TRBV21-1; TRBD1 is taken as the D call from the table, unchecked against the DNA. TRBV21-1 represents a pseudogene. Sequenced sample: blood. The sequence was obtained from a human donor in good health. The CDR3: CANSKIPLRSPVGTGNEKLFF.